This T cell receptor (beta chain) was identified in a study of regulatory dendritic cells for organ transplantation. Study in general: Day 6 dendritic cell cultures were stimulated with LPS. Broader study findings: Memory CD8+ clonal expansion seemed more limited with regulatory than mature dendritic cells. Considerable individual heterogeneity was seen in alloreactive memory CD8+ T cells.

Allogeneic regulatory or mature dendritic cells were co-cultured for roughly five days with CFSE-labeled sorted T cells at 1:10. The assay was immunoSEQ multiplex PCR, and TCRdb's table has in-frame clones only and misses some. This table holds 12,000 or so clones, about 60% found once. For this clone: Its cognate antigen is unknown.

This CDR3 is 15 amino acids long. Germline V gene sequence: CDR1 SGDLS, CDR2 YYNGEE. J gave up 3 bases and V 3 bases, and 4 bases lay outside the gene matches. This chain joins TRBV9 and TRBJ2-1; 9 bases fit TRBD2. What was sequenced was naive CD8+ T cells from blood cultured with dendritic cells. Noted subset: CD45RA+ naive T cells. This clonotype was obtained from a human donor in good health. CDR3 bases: TGTGCCAGCAGCGCTCAGCGGGGGGACTACAATGAGCAGTTCTTC. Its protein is CASSAQRGDYNEQFF.